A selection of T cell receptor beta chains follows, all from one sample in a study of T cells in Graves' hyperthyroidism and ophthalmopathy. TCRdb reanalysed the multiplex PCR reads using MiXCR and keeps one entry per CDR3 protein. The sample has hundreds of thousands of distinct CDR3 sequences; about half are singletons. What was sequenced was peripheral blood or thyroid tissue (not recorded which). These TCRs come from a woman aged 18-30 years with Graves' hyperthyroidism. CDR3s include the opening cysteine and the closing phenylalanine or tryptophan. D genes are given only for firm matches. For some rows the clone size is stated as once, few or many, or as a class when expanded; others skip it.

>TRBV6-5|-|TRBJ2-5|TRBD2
CASSSAGTSGFALETQYF
TGTGCCAGCAGTTCAGCGGGAACTAGCGGATTCGCTTTGGAGACCCAGTACTTC
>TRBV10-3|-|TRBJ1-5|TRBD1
CASRLGTGNQPQHF
TGTGCCAGCAGACTCGGGACAGGCAATCAGCCCCAGCATTTT
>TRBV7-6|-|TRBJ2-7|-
CASRPDSDRDEQYF
TGTGCCAGCAGGCCGGACAGCGATCGGGACGAGCAGTACTTC
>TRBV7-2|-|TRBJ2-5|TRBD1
CVSTAQGFGQPQYF
TGTGTCAGCACCGCACAGGGGTTCGGTCAGCCCCAGTACTTC
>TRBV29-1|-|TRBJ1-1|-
CSVEAPQPATEAFF
TGCAGCGTTGAAGCGCCACAGCCAGCCACTGAAGCTTTCTTT
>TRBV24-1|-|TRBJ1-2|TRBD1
CATSDLDRGPNGYTF
TGTGCCACCAGTGATTTGGACAGGGGGCCGAATGGCTACACCTTC
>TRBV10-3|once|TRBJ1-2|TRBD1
CAISRDRGGYGYTF
TGTGCCATCAGCCGGGACAGGGGAGGATATGGCTACACCTTC
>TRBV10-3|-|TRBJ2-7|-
CAIKELLAENYEQYF
TGTGCCATCAAGGAGTTATTAGCGGAAAACTACGAGCAGTACTTC
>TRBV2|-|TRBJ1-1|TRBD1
CASSRGQMAFF
TGTGCCAGCAGTAGGGGACAGATGGCTTTCTTT
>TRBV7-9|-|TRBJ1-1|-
CASSLGRLGTTEAFF
TGTGCCAGCAGCTTGGGACGGCTGGGGACGACTGAAGCTTTCTTT
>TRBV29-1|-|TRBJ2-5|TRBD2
CSSLGSGLETQYF
TGCAGCTCACTCGGTAGCGGGCTAGAGACCCAGTACTTC
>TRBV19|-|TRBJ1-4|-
CASTANEKLFF
TGTGCCAGTACGGCTAATGAAAAACTGTTTTTT
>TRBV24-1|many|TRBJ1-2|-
CATSERIDYGYTF
TGTGCCACCAGTGAACGTATCGACTATGGCTACACCTTC
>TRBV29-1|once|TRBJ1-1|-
CSVNGADTEAFF
TGCAGCGTCAACGGGGCGGACACTGAAGCTTTCTTT
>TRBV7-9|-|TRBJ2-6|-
CASSLEGTFLSGANVLTF
TGTGCCAGCAGCTTAGAGGGGACATTCCTCTCTGGGGCCAACGTCCTGACTTTC
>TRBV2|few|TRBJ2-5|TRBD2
CASSKLAGGPMGETQYF
TGTGCCAGCAGCAAACTAGCGGGAGGGCCCATGGGAGAGACCCAGTACTTC
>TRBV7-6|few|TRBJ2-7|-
CASSQDPSASSYEQYF
TGTGCCAGCAGCCAAGACCCTAGCGCAAGCTCCTACGAGCAGTACTTC
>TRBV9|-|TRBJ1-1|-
CASSQFLTAEAFF
TGTGCCAGCAGCCAATTCCTGACAGCTGAAGCTTTCTTT
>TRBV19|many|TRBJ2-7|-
CASSTGALYEQYF
TGTGCCAGTAGTACGGGGGCCCTCTACGAGCAGTACTTC
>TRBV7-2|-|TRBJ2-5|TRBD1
CASSSTGGSGETQYF
TGTGCCAGCAGTTCGACAGGGGGCTCAGGAGAGACCCAGTACTTC
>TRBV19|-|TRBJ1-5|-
CASSQPGQQSAQHF
TGTGCCAGCAGCCAGCCGGGACAACAATCAGCCCAGCATTTT
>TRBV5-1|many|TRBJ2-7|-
CASSLDYEQYF
TGTGCCAGCAGCTTAGACTACGAGCAGTACTTC
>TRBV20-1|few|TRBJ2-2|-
CSASGARGNTGELFF
TGCAGTGCTAGTGGGGCAAGGGGGAACACCGGGGAGCTGTTTTTT
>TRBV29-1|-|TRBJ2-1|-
CSVPGYNEQFF
TGCAGCGTCCCCGGGTACAATGAGCAGTTCTTC
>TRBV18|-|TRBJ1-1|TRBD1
CASSPLGTANTEAFF
TGTGCCAGCTCACCTCTCGGGACAGCGAACACTGAAGCTTTCTTT
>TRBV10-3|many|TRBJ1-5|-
CAISESTVGQHF
TGTGCCATCAGTGAGTCTACAGTTGGCCAGCATTTT
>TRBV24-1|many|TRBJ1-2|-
CATSDISCYGYTF
TGTGCCACCAGTGATATCTCATGCTATGGCTACACCTTC
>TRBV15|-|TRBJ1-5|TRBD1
CATSTSGTGNQPQHF
TGTGCCACCAGCACGTCCGGGACAGGCAATCAGCCCCAGCATTTT